This T cell receptor beta chain was sequenced during a study of blood T cell repertoires in COVID-19. Study-level background: COVID-19 samples from acute and convalescent phases originated in the United States, Italy and Spain. PBMCs, B-cell-depleted T cells, or T cells were the source of the cDNA or gDNA that made up the material.

Authors' analysis steps: For nucleated cells, counts were estimated from reference gene primer amplification. Profiled with immunoSEQ multiplex PCR; TCRdb holds only in-frame clones, not every one. D and trimming were read from the DNA, whereas the V and J calls and clone size are those reported in that table. The sample holds about 260,000 clones; approximately 82% are singletons and the top ten take 1.9%. CDR1 and CDR2 (germline): MNHEY, SVGAGI. J lost 4 bases, V lost 6 bases, and 2 bases had no gene match. The CDR3 is made up of 12 amino acids. J is TRBJ1-1 and V is TRBV6-5; 7 bases match TRBD1. Sample: peripheral blood. This receptor was taken from a woman older than 75 with acute or convalescent COVID-19. The CDR3 region has the DNA TGTGCCAGCAGCACAGGGGCCACTGAAGCTTTCTTT. This translates into CASSTGATEAFF.